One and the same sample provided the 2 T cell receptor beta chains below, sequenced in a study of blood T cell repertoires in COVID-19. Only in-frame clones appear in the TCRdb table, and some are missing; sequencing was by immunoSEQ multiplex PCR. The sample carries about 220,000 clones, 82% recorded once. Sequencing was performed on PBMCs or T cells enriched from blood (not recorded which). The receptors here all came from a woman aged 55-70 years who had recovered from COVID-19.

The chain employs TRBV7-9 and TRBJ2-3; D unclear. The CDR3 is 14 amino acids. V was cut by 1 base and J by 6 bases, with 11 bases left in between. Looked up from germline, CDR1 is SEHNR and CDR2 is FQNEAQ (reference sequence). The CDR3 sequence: CASSLVRSRDTQYF. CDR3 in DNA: TGTGCCAGCAGCTTAGTGCGGAGTAGGGATACGCAGTATTTT. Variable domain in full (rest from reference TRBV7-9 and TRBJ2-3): DTGVSQNPRHKITKRGQNVTFRCDPISEHNRLYWYRQTLGQGPEFLTYFQNEAQLEKSRLLSDRFSAERPKGSFSTLEIQRTEQGDSAMYLCASSLVRSRDTQYFGPGTRLTVL.

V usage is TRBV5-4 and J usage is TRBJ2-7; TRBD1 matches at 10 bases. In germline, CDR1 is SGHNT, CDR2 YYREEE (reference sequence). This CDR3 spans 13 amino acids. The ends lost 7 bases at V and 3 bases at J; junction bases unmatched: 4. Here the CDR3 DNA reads TGTGCCAGCGGTCGGGACAGGGGCTACGAGCAGTACTTC. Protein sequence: CASGRDRGYEQYF.